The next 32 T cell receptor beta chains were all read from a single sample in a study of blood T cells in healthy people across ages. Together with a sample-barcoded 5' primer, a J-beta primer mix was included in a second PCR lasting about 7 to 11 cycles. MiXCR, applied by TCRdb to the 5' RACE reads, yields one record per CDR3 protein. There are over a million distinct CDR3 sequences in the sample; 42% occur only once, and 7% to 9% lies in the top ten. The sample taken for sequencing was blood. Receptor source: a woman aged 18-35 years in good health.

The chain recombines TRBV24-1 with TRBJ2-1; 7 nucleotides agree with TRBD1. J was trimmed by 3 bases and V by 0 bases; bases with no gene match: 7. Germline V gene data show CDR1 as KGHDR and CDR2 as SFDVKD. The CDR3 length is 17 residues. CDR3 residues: CATSDLYTGVGYNEQFF. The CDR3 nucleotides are TGTGCCACCAGTGATTTGTACACAGGGGTGGGCTACAATGAGCAGTTCTTC.

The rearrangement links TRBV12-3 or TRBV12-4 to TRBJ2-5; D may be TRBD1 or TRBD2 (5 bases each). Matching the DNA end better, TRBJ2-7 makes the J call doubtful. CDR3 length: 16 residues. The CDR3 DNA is TGTGCCAGCAGAGCCAGGGACGGTTTTGGGACCAGCGAGCAGTACTTC. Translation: CASRARDGFGTSEQYF.

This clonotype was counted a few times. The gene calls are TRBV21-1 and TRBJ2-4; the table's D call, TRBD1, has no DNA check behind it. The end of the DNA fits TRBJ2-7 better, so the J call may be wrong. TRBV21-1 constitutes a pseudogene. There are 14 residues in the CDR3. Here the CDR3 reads CASSQNGQGYEQYF. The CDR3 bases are TGTGCCAGCAGCCAAAATGGGCAGGGTTACGAGCAGTACTTC.

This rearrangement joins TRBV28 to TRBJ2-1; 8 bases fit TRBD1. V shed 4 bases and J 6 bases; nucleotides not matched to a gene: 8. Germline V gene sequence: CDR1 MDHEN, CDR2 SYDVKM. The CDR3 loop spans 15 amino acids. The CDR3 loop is CASSSGTGRVNEQFF. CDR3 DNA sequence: TGTGCCAGCAGTTCCGGGACAGGAAGGGTCAATGAGCAGTTCTTC.

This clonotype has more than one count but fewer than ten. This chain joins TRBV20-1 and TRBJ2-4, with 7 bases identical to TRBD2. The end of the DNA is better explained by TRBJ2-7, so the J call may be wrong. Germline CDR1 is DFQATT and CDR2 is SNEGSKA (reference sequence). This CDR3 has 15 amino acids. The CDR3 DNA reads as TGCAGTGCTAGAGATCTTGATGCGGGAGTCTACGAGCAGTACTTC. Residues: CSARDLDAGVYEQYF.

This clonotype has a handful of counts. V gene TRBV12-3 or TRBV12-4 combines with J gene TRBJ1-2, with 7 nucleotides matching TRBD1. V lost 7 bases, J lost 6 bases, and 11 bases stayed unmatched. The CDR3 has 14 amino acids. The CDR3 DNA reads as TGTGCCAGCACCGAGACAGGGATGCTAAATGGCTACACCTTC. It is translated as CASTETGMLNGYTF.

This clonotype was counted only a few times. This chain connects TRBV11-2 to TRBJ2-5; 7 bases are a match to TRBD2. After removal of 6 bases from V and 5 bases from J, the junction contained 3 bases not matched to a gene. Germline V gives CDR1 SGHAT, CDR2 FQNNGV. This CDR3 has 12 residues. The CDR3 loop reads CASSTSAETQYF. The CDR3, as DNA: TGTGCCAGCAGTACTAGCGCCGAGACCCAGTACTTC. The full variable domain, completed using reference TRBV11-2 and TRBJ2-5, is EAGVAQSPRYKIIEKRQSVAFWCNPISGHATLYWYQQILGQGPKLLIQFQNNGVVDDSQLPKDRFSAERLKGVDSTLKIQPAKLEDSAVYLCASSTSAETQYFGPGTRLLVL.

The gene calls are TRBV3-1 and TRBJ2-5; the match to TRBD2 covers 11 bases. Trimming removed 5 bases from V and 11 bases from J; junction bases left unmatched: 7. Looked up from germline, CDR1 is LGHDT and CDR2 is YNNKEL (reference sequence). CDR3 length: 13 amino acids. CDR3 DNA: TGTGCCAGCAGCTTAGCGGGAGGGTGGGAGCAGTACTTC. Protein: CASSLAGGWEQYF.

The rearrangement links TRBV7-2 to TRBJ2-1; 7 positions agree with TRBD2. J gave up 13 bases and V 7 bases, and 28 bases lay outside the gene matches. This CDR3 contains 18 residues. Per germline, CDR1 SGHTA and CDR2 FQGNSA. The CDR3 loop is CASTTSEDREEVRETQFF. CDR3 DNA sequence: TGTGCCAGCACCACCTCTGAGGACCGGGAGGAGGTTAGAGAGACCCAGTTCTTC.

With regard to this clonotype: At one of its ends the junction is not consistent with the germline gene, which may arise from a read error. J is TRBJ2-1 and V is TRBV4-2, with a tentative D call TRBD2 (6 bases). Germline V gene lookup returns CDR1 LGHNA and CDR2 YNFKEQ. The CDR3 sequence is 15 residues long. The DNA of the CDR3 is TGTGCCAGCAGCCCCCGAGGAGGGCTTTACAGTGAGCAGTTCTTC. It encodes CASSPRGGLYSEQFF.

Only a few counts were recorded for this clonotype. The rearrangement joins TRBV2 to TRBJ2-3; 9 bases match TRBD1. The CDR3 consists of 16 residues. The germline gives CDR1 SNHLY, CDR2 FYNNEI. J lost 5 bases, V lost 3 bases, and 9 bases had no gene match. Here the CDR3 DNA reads TGTGCCAGCAGTGACGACCGGGACAGGGTATTAGATACGCAGTATTTT. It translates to CASSDDRDRVLDTQYF. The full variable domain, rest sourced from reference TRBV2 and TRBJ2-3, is EPEVTQTPSHQVTQMGQEVILRCVPISNHLYFYWYRQILGQKVEFLVSFYNNEISEKSEIFDDQFSVERPDGSNFTLKIRSTKLEDSAMYFCASSDDRDRVLDTQYFGPGTRLTVL.

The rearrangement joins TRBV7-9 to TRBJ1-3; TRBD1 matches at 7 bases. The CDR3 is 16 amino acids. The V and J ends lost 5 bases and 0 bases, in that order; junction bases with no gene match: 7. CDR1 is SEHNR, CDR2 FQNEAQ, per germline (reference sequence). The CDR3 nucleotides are TGTGCCAGCAGCCCTCGACAGGGAGACTCTGGAAACACCATATATTTT. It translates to CASSPRQGDSGNTIYF.

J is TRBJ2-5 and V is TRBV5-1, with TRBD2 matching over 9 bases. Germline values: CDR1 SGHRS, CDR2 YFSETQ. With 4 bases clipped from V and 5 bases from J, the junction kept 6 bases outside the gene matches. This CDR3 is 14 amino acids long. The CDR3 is CASSPGTSWETQYF. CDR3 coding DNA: TGCGCCAGCAGCCCCGGGACTAGCTGGGAGACCCAGTACTTC. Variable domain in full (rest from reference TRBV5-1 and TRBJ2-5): KAGVTQTPRYLIKTRGQQVTLSCSPISGHRSVSWYQQTPGQGLQFLFEYFSETQRNKGNFPGRFSGRQFSNSRSEMNVSTLELGDSALYLCASSPGTSWETQYFGPGTRLLVL.

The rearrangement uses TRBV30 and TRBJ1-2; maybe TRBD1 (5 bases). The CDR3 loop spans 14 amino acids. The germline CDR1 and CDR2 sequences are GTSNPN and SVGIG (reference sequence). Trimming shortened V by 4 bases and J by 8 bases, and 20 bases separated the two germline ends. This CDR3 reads CAWKTGQGLGGYTF. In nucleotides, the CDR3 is TGTGCCTGGAAGACCGGTCAGGGACTGGGAGGCTACACCTTC.

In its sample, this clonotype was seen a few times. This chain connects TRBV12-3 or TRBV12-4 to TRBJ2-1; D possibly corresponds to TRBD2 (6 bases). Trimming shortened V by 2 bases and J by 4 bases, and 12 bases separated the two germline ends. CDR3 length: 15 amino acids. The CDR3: CASSLRRGLYNEQFF. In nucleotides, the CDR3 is TGTGCCAGCAGTTTAAGGCGGGGATTATACAATGAGCAGTTCTTC.

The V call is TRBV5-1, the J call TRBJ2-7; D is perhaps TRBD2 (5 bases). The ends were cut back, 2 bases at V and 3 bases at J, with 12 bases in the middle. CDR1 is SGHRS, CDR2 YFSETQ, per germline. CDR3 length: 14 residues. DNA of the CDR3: TGCGCCAGCAGCTTTGAAGCGGCCTACTACGAGCAGTACTTC. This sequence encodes CASSFEAAYYEQYF.

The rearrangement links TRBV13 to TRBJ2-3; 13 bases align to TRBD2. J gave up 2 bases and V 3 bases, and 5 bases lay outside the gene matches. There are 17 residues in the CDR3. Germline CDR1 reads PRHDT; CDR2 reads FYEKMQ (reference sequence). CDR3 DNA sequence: TGTGCCAGCAGCTTTCCGGGACTAGCGGGACTCACAGATACGCAGTATTTT. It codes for CASSFPGLAGLTDTQYF.

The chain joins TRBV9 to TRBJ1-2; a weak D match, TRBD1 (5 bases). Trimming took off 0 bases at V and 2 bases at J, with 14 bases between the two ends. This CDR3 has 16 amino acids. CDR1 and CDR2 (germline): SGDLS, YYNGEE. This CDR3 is CASSVAPGTSNYGYTF. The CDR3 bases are TGTGCCAGCAGCGTAGCCCCAGGGACCTCAAACTATGGCTACACCTTC.

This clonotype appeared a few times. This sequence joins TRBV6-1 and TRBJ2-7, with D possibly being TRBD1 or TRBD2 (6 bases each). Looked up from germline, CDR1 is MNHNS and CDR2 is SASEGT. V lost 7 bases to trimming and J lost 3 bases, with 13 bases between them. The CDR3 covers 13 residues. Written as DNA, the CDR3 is TGTGCCAGCACCGAGGGGGGACTCTACGAGCAGTACTTC. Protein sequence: CASTEGGLYEQYF.

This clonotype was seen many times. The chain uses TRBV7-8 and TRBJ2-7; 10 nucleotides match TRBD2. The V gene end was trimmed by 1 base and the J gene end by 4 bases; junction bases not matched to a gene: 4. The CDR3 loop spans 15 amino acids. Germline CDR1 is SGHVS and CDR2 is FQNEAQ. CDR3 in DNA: TGTGCCAGCAGCTTAGGAGCGGGAGGGACTTACGAGCAGTACTTC. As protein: CASSLGAGGTYEQYF.

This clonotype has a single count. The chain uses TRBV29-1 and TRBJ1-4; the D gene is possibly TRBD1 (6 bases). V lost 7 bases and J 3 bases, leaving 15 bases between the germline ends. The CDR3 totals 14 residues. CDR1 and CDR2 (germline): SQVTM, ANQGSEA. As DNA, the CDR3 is TGCAGCGCCGCCCAGGGGAACGCTAATGAAAAACTGTTTTTT. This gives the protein CSAAQGNANEKLFF. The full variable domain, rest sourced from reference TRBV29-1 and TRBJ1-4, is SAVISQKPSRDICQRGTSLTIQCQVDSQVTMMFWYRQQPGQSLTLIATANQGSEATYESGFVIDKFPISRPNLTFSTLTVSNMSPEDSSIYLCSAAQGNANEKLFFGSGTQLSVL.

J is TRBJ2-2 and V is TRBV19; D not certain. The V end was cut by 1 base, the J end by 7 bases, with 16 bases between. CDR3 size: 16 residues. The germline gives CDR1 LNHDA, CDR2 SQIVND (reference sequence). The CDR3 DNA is TGTGCCAGTAGTATAGCGGGCTCCCGAGGAGACGGGGAGCTGTTTTTT. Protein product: CASSIAGSRGDGELFF.

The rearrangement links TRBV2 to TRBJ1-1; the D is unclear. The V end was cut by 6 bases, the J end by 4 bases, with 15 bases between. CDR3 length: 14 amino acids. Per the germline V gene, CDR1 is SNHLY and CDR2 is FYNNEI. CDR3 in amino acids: CASSPPRVTTEAFF. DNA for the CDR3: TGTGCCAGCAGCCCACCCCGGGTGACCACTGAAGCTTTCTTT.

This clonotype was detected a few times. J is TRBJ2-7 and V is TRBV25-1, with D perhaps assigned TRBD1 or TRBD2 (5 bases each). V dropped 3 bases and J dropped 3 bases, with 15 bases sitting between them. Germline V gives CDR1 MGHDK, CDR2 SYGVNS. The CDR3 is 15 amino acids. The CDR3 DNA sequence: TGTGCCAGCAGTGACACAGGAGGCGTTTTCTACGAGCAGTACTTC. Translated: CASSDTGGVFYEQYF.

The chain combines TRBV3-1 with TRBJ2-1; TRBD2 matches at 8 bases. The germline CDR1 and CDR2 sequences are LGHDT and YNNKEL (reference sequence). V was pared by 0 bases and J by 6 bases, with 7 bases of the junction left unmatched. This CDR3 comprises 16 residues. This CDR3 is CASSQDYERGLNEQFF. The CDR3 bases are TGTGCCAGCAGCCAAGATTATGAGCGGGGGCTCAATGAGCAGTTCTTC.

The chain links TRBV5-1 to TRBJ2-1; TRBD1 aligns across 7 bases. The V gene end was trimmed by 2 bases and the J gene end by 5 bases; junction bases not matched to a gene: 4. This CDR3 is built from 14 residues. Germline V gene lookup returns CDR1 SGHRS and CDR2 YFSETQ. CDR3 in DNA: TGCGCCAGCAGCTTCGGACAGGTCAACAATGAGCAGTTCTTC. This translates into CASSFGQVNNEQFF.

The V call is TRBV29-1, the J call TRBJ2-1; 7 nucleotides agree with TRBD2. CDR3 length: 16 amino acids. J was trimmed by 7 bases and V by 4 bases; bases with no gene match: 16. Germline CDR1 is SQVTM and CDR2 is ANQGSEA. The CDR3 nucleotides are TGCAGCGTTGTCAGCGGGGCGGTTCAGGTGGGGAATGAGCAGTTCTTC. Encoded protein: CSVVSGAVQVGNEQFF.

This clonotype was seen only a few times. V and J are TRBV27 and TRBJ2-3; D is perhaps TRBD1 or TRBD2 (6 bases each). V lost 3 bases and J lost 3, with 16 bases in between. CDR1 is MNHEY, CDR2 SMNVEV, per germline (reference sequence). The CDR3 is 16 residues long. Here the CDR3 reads CASSLWGAMDTDTQYF. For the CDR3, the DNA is TGTGCCAGCAGTTTGTGGGGGGCTATGGATACAGATACGCAGTATTTT.

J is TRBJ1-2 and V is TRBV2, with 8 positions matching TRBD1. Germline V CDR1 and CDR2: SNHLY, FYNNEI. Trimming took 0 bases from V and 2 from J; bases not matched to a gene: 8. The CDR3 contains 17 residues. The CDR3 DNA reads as TGTGCCAGCAGTGAAGCAAAAGACTGGGACAGGAACTATGGCTACACCTTC. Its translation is CASSEAKDWDRNYGYTF.

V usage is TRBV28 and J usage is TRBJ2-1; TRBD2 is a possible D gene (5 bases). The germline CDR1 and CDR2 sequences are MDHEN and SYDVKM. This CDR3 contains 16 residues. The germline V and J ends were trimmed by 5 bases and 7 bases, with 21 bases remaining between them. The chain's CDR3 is CASSRNPGFGRNEQFF. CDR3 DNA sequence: TGTGCCAGCAGTCGCAACCCGGGGTTCGGACGGAATGAGCAGTTCTTC.

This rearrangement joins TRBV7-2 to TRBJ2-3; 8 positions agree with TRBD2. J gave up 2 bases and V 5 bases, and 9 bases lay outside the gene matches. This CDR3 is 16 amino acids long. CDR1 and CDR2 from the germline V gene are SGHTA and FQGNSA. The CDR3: CASSPRGSGTTDTQYF. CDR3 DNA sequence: TGTGCCAGCAGCCCCCGTGGTAGCGGGACCACAGATACGCAGTATTTT.

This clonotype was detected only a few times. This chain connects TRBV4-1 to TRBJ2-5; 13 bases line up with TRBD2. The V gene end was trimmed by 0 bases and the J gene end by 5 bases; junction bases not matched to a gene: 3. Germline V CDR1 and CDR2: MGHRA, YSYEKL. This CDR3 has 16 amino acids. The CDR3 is CASSQERTSGGETQYF. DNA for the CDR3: TGCGCCAGCAGCCAAGAGAGGACTAGCGGGGGTGAGACCCAGTACTTC.